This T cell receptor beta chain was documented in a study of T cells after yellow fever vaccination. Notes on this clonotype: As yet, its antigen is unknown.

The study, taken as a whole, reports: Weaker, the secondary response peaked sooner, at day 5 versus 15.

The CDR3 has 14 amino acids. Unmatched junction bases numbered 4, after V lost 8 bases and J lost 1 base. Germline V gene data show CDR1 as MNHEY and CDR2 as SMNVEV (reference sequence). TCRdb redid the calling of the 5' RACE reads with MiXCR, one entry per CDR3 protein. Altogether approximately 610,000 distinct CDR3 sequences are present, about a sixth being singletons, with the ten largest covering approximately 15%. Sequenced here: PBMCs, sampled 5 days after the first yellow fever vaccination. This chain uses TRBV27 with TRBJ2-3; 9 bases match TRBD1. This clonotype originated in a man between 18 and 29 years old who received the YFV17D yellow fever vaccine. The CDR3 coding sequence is TGTGCCAGCCGTTGGACAGGGGGCACAGATACGCAGTATTTT. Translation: CASRWTGGTDTQYF.